This passage covers 31 T cell receptor beta chains from one sample sequenced in a study of blood T cell repertoires in COVID-19. Only in-frame clones appear in the TCRdb table, and some are missing; sequencing was by immunoSEQ multiplex PCR. This table has nearly 250,000 clones, about 82% appearing once. The material sequenced was PBMCs or T cells enriched from blood (not recorded which). All receptors derive from a woman in her forties or fifties who had recovered from COVID-19.

The rearrangement joins TRBV5-1 to TRBJ2-1; D is possibly TRBD1 (5 bases). With 1 base removed from V and 0 bases from J, the gap between germline ends came to 11 bases. The CDR3 covers 16 residues. The germline V gene encodes CDR1 SGHRS and CDR2 YFSETQ. CDR3 loop: CASSLSTASSYNEQFF. CDR3 in DNA: TGCGCCAGCAGCTTGTCGACAGCGAGCTCCTACAATGAGCAGTTCTTC.

The chain combines TRBV7-9 with TRBJ1-5, with a tentative D call TRBD1 (6 bases). The CDR3 is 15 amino acids. V was shortened by 4 bases and J by 3 bases, with 13 bases between the two germline ends. The germline CDR1 and CDR2 sequences are SEHNR and FQNEAQ (reference sequence). The CDR3 coding sequence is TGTGCCAGCAGCTCGACCGACAGGCCCAATCAGCCCCAGCATTTT. Its protein product is CASSSTDRPNQPQHF. Variable domain in full (rest from reference TRBV7-9 and TRBJ1-5): DTGVSQNPRHKITKRGQNVTFRCDPISEHNRLYWYRQTLGQGPEFLTYFQNEAQLEKSRLLSDRFSAERPKGSFSTLEIQRTEQGDSAMYLCASSSTDRPNQPQHFGDGTRLSIL.

This sequence joins TRBV5-1 and TRBJ1-2, with D hard to call. V lost 6 bases and J lost 4, with 13 bases in between. The CDR3 has 13 amino acids. Germline-derived CDR1 and CDR2 are SGHRS and YFSETQ. CDR3 coding DNA: TGCGCCAGCATGAGGGCCACCGCCTATGGCTACACCTTC. Protein product: CASMRATAYGYTF. The full variable domain, rest sourced from reference TRBV5-1 and TRBJ1-2, is KAGVTQTPRYLIKTRGQQVTLSCSPISGHRSVSWYQQTPGQGLQFLFEYFSETQRNKGNFPGRFSGRQFSNSRSEMNVSTLELGDSALYLCASMRATAYGYTFGSGTRLTVV.

The chain joins TRBV24-1 to TRBJ2-1; 9 bases agree with TRBD2. V was clipped by 5 bases and J by 8 bases; unmatched bases: 9. The germline V gene encodes CDR1 KGHDR and CDR2 SFDVKD. CDR3 length equals 15 residues. For the CDR3, the DNA is TGTGCCACCAGTGGTAGTAGCGGGGGTTGGGATGAGCAGTTCTTC. It translates to CATSGSSGGWDEQFF.

The rearrangement links TRBV20-1 to TRBJ1-1; D remains unclear. The CDR3 sequence is 10 residues long. The V end lost 3 bases, the J end lost 7 bases, and 6 bases lay between the germline ends. CDR1 and CDR2 from the germline V gene are DFQATT and SNEGSKA (reference sequence). CDR3 sequence (DNA): TGCAGTGCTAGGGCATTTGAAGCTTTCTTT. Amino acids: CSARAFEAFF.

The chain carries TRBV10-3 and TRBJ2-1; D might be TRBD1 (5 bases). Germline V gene lookup returns CDR1 ENHRY and CDR2 SYGVKD. The CDR3 spans 14 residues. Deletions cut 5 bases from V and 4 bases from J, with 12 bases between. The CDR3 is CAISKGPEYNEQFF. In nucleotides, the CDR3 is TGTGCCATCAGTAAGGGGCCGGAGTACAATGAGCAGTTCTTC.

The chain is built from TRBV3-1 (or the pseudogene TRBV3-2) and TRBJ2-6, with D perhaps matching TRBD1 (7 bases). The CDR3 totals 15 residues. V lost 9 bases and J lost 0, with 12 bases in between. Germline assignment: CDR1 LGHDT and CDR2 YNNKEL (reference sequence). DNA of the CDR3: TGTGCCAGTGCGGGACAGAGCTCTGGGGCCAACGTCCTGACTTTC. Protein: CASAGQSSGANVLTF.

The chain combines TRBV4-1 with TRBJ1-1; no clear D gene. Deletions cut 0 bases from V and 1 base from J, with 9 bases between. The germline V gene encodes CDR1 MGHRA and CDR2 YSYEKL. This CDR3 has 15 amino acids. The CDR3 protein is CASSQEWAANTEAFF. CDR3 nucleotides: TGCGCCAGCAGCCAAGAATGGGCCGCGAACACTGAAGCTTTCTTT.

Points on this clone: At one boundary the junction diverges from the germline segment, which might be a read error. V usage is TRBV7-7 and J usage is TRBJ2-5; D is unclear. CDR3 size: 15 residues. In germline, CDR1 is SSHAT, CDR2 FNYEAQ (reference sequence). The CDR3 nucleotides are TGTGCTAGCAGCTTATCAGGTCCTAACCAAGAGACCCAGTACTTC. Translating gives CASSLSGPNQETQYF.

The gene calls are TRBV9 and TRBJ2-5; possibly TRBD2 for D (6 bases). Germline V CDR1 and CDR2: SGDLS, YYNGEE. The V and J ends lost 0 bases and 4 bases respectively, with 10 bases between them. The CDR3 length is 14 residues. DNA of the CDR3: TGTGCCAGCAGCGTAGCTGGGGGGTCAGAGACCCAGTACTTC. Protein: CASSVAGGSETQYF.

V and J are TRBV6-1 and TRBJ1-1; D call uncertain. The CDR3 extends over 13 amino acids. Trimming stripped 5 bases from V and 1 base from J, with 8 bases between. The germline CDR1 and CDR2 sequences are MNHNS and SASEGT. The CDR3 sequence: CASSNSGNTEAFF. The CDR3 DNA reads as TGTGCCAGCAGTAATTCGGGGAACACTGAAGCTTTCTTT.

The V and J genes are TRBV18 and TRBJ2-5, with D tentatively TRBD2 (5 bases). This CDR3 comprises 14 residues. Trimming shortened V by 1 base and J by 4 bases, and 10 bases separated the two germline ends. In germline, CDR1 is KGHSH, CDR2 LQKENI. The CDR3 DNA is TGTGCCAGCTCACCACATGAAGAGGGAGAGACCCAGTACTTC. It codes for CASSPHEEGETQYF.

The genes are TRBV5-8 and TRBJ1-4; TRBD1 agrees at 8 bases. The germline V gene has CDR1 SGHTS and CDR2 YDEGEE. The CDR3 length is 16 residues. V dropped 0 bases and J dropped 8; count of bases not matched to a gene: 9. The CDR3 nucleotides read TGTGCCAGCAGCTTGGGACAGGGGTTCGAGGGGGAAAAACTGTTTTTT. Its translation is CASSLGQGFEGEKLFF.

This sequence joins TRBV27 and TRBJ2-3; 11 nucleotides match TRBD2. The germline V gene has CDR1 MNHEY and CDR2 SMNVEV (reference sequence). The CDR3 is made up of 15 amino acids. V lost 5 bases and J lost 5; bases outside the gene matches: 6. The CDR3 bases are TGTGCCAGCAGTCTTAGCGGGAGGGTCGGAGATACGCAGTATTTT. Encoded protein: CASSLSGRVGDTQYF.

J is TRBJ2-4 and V is TRBV9; 8 bases map to TRBD1. Germline lookup yields CDR1 SGDLS and CDR2 YYNGEE. CDR3 length: 14 amino acids. The junction had 7 bases not matched to a gene; V was cut back by 3 bases and J by 8 bases. DNA for the CDR3: TGTGCCAGCAGCGCCGCAGGGGGCTGGGACATTCAGTACTTC. Its translation: CASSAAGGWDIQYF.

The chain links TRBV18 to TRBJ1-4; D may be TRBD1 (6 bases). In germline, CDR1 is KGHSH, CDR2 LQKENI. With 0 bases removed from V and 5 bases from J, the gap between germline ends came to 10 bases. CDR3 length: 15 amino acids. In nucleotides, the CDR3 is TGTGCCAGCTCACCACCGGGGGCACCGAATGAAAAACTGTTTTTT. Translated, it gives CASSPPGAPNEKLFF.

The chain links TRBV6-2 or TRBV6-3 to TRBJ2-2, with 8 bases that match TRBD1. Per germline, CDR1 MNHEY and CDR2 SVGEGT. V shed 5 bases and J 1 base; nucleotides not matched to a gene: 3. This CDR3 comprises 15 residues. CDR3 loop: CASSRDRGNTGELFF. The CDR3 DNA is TGTGCCAGCAGTCGAGACAGGGGGAACACCGGGGAGCTGTTTTTT.

The chain couples TRBV6-6 to TRBJ1-5; D is unclear. Trimming cost V 6 bases and J 3 bases, with 3 bases left between them. Germline V CDR1 and CDR2: MNHNY, SVGAGI (reference sequence). The CDR3 spans 11 residues. CDR3 DNA: TGTGCCAGCAGATACAATCAGCCCCAGCATTTT. Its translation: CASRYNQPQHF.

This clone was observed a handful of times. V gene TRBV19 combines with J gene TRBJ1-5, with D perhaps TRBD1 (6 bases). CDR3 size: 14 residues. Germline V lookup: CDR1 LNHDA, CDR2 SQIVND (reference sequence). V was trimmed by 3 bases and J by 3 bases, leaving 9 bases between them. Written as DNA, the CDR3 is TGTGCCAGTAGTATCCGGGACACCAATCAGCCCCAGCATTTT. It codes for CASSIRDTNQPQHF.

The chain carries TRBV9 and TRBJ2-1; D remains ambiguous. Germline loops: CDR1 SGDLS, CDR2 YYNGEE. V was clipped by 0 bases and J by 7 bases, with 11 bases between them. This CDR3 is 14 amino acids long. CDR3 DNA: TGTGCCAGCAGCGTAGATCTGGAGAGGAATGAGCAGTTCTTC. Protein sequence: CASSVDLERNEQFF. The full variable domain, its missing parts supplied by reference TRBV9 and TRBJ2-1, is DSGVTQTPKHLITATGQRVTLRCSPRSGDLSVYWYQQSLDQGLQFLIQYYNGEERAKGNILERFSAQQFPDLHSELNLSSLELGDSALYFCASSVDLERNEQFFGPGTRLTVL.

The CDR3 region is CASSQDLGQSGNTIYF. In nucleotides, the CDR3 is TGCGCCAGCAGCCAAGATCTAGGACAGTCTGGAAACACCATATATTTT. The V call is TRBV4-3, the J call TRBJ1-3; D might be TRBD1 (6 bases). Trimming stripped 0 bases from V and 1 base from J, with 10 bases between. Germline CDR1 LGHNA, CDR2 YSLEER. CDR3 size: 16 residues.

This rearrangement joins TRBV5-5 to TRBJ2-7, with 7 bases aligning to TRBD2. Germline CDR1 is SGHKS and CDR2 is YYEKEE (reference sequence). The ends lost 0 bases at V and 3 bases at J; junction bases unmatched: 6. The CDR3 has 15 residues. The DNA for the CDR3 is TGTGCCAGCAGCTTGGAGGAAGGGGAGGGCTACGAGCAGTACTTC. Protein: CASSLEEGEGYEQYF. The variable domain in full, with the rest retrieved from reference TRBV5-5 and TRBJ2-7, is DAGVTQSPTHLIKTRGQQVTLRCSPISGHKSVSWYQQVLGQGPQFIFQYYEKEERGRGNFPDRFSARQFPNYSSELNVNALLLGDSALYLCASSLEEGEGYEQYFGPGTRLTVT.

This chain uses TRBV28 with TRBJ1-4; tentatively, D is TRBD1 (5 bases). CDR3 length: 14 amino acids. Germline CDR1 and CDR2: MDHEN and SYDVKM. V shed 6 bases and J shed 7 bases, with 15 bases lying between them. The CDR3 coding sequence is TGTGCCAGCAGGCGGGGGATGGGGACTGAAAAACTGTTTTTT. Protein: CASRRGMGTEKLFF. The complete variable domain, with remaining parts taken from reference TRBV28 and TRBJ1-4, reads DVKVTQSSRYLVKRTGEKVFLECVQDMDHENMFWYRQDPGLGLRLIYFSYDVKMKEKGDIPEGYSVSREKKERFSLILESASTNQTSMYLCASRRGMGTEKLFFGSGTQLSVL.

The rearrangement uses TRBV7-3 and TRBJ2-5; TRBD2 matches at 8 bases. There are 15 residues in the CDR3. From germline, CDR1 is SGHTA and CDR2 FQGTGA. The junction had 9 bases not matched to a gene; V was cut back by 6 bases and J by 3 bases. The DNA for the CDR3 is TGTGCCAGCAGGCCCTTGGGACTAGTGGAAGAGACCCAGTACTTC. Translating it yields CASRPLGLVEETQYF.

The V gene is TRBV9, the J gene TRBJ1-2; 7 bases map to TRBD1. The CDR3 sequence is 16 residues long. The V segment lost 1 base and the J segment 8 bases; nucleotides outside the gene matches: 14. Germline CDR1 SGDLS, CDR2 YYNGEE. The CDR3 nucleotides read TGTGCCAGCAGCGTATCAGGGGAGTCCAGGGGGACCGGCTACACCTTC. Residues: CASSVSGESRGTGYTF.

In DNA, the CDR3 is TGTGCCAGCAGCAAGGGACTAGCGTACCAAGAGACCCAGTACTTC. Translation: CASSKGLAYQETQYF. The rearrangement uses TRBV7-9 and TRBJ2-5; 10 positions agree with TRBD2. After removal of 5 bases from V and 0 bases from J, the junction contained 3 bases not matched to a gene. Germline V gene sequence: CDR1 SEHNR, CDR2 FQNEAQ (reference sequence). The CDR3 has 15 amino acids.

This chain's CDR3 is CASSAAGSAVRQLFF. DNA for the CDR3: TGTGCCAGCAGTGCCGCCGGGAGTGCCGTGAGGCAACTGTTTTTT. The V and J genes are TRBV6-2 or TRBV6-3 and TRBJ1-4; D gene unclear. The CDR3 is made up of 15 amino acids. V was trimmed by 5 bases and J by 12 bases, leaving 22 bases between them. Germline V gene data show CDR1 as MNHEY and CDR2 as SVGEGT.

The chain links TRBV4-1 to TRBJ1-1; 8 bases fit TRBD1. The V and J ends lost 0 bases and 1 base, in that order; junction bases with no gene match: 13. Germline lookup yields CDR1 MGHRA and CDR2 YSYEKL. The CDR3 extends over 19 amino acids. CDR3 residues: CASSQDSTGGYSRNTEAFF. DNA of the CDR3: TGCGCCAGCAGCCAAGATAGCACAGGGGGTTACTCACGGAACACTGAAGCTTTCTTT.

V gene TRBV9 combines with J gene TRBJ2-1; TRBD2 agrees at 16 bases. The length of the CDR3 is 19 residues. Germline CDR1 reads SGDLS; CDR2 reads YYNGEE. V lost 4 bases, J lost 1 base, and 8 bases stayed unmatched. The CDR3 nucleotides are TGTGCCAGCAGCCGACCTGGGACTAGCGGGAGGGTGTCCTACAATGAGCAGTTCTTC. It codes for CASSRPGTSGRVSYNEQFF.

Points on this clone: Other DNA sequences in this sample translate to the same CDR3. This chain joins TRBV18 and TRBJ1-1; possible D gene TRBD1, 5 bases. V shed 3 bases and J shed 1 base, with 6 bases lying between them. CDR3 length: 13 residues. Germline CDR1 reads KGHSH; CDR2 reads LQKENI. CDR3 protein: CASSPGQNTEAFF. CDR3 sequence (DNA): TGTGCCAGCTCACCCGGACAGAACACTGAAGCTTTCTTT. The whole variable domain, filled in from reference TRBV18 and TRBJ1-1, reads NAGVMQNPRHLVRRRGQEARLRCSPMKGHSHVYWYRQLPEEGLKFMVYLQKENIIDESGMPKERFSAEFPKEGPSILRIQQVVRGDSAAYFCASSPGQNTEAFFGQGTRLTVV.

This clone was seen only once. The chain joins TRBV29-1 to TRBJ2-7, with D possibly matching TRBD1 (5 bases). Germline V gene data show CDR1 as SQVTM and CDR2 as ANQGSEA. V dropped 3 bases and J dropped 5 bases, with 14 bases sitting between them. This CDR3 has 13 residues. The CDR3 protein is CSVEETDFHEQYF. The CDR3 DNA reads as TGCAGCGTTGAGGAGACAGATTTCCACGAGCAGTACTTC.